This T cell receptor (beta chain) was obtained from a study of blood T cell repertoires in COVID-19. CDR1 and CDR2 (germline): LGHDT, YNNKEL (reference sequence). The CDR3 covers 13 residues. V was clipped by 3 bases and J by 5 bases, with 10 bases between them. Libraries were prepared by immunoSEQ multiplex PCR; TCRdb keeps only in-frame clonotypes and omits some of them. The profile covers hundreds of thousands of clones, with approximately 87% appearing a single time and roughly 2.2% taken by the ten largest. The gene calls are TRBV3-1 (or the pseudogene TRBV3-2) and TRBJ2-5; perhaps TRBD2 as D (6 bases). Sequencing used peripheral blood. This sequence originates from a woman in her fifties or sixties with acute or convalescent COVID-19. This CDR3 is CASSQDYLETQYF. The DNA of the CDR3 is TGTGCCAGCAGCCAGGACTACCTCGAGACCCAGTACTTC.